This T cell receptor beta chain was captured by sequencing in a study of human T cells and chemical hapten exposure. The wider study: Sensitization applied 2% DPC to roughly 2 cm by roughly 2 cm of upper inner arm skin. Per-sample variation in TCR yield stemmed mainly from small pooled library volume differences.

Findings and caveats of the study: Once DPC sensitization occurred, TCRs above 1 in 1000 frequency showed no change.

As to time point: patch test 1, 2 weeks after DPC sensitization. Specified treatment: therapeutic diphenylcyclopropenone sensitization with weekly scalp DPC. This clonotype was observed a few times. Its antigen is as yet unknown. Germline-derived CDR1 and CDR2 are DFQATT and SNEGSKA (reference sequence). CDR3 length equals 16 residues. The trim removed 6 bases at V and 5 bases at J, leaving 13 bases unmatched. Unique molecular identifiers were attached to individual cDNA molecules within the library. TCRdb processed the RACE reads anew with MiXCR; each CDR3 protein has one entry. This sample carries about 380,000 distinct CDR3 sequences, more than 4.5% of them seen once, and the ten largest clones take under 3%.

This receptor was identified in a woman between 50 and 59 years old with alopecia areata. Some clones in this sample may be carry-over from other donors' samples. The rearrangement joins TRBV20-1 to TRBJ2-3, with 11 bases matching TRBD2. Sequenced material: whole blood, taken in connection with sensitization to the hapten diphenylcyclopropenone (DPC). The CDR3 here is CSATVTSGSIGDTQYF. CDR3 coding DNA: TGCAGTGCAACGGTAACTAGCGGGAGTATCGGAGATACGCAGTATTTT.